The 29 T cell receptor beta chains in this list originate from one sample, sequenced in a study of blood T cells in healthy people across ages. A second PCR of 7 to 11 cycles used a sample-barcoded 5' primer and a J-beta primer mix. TCRdb redid the calling of the 5' RACE reads with MiXCR, one entry per CDR3 protein. The sample lists 600,000 to 800,000 distinct CDR3 sequences, more than 45% seen once, with 13% in the top ten. Sample: blood. The receptors here all came from a woman older than 75 in good health.

This clonotype was seen a handful of times. V gene TRBV10-3 combines with J gene TRBJ1-4, with D uncertain. The germline V gene encodes CDR1 ENHRY and CDR2 SYGVKD. CDR3 length: 13 residues. The V gene lost 10 bases and the J gene lost 4 bases, with 13 bases spanning the gap. CDR3 DNA sequence: TGTGCCACCGCGGGAAACCTTAATGAAAAACTGTTTTTT. Protein product: CATAGNLNEKLFF.

CDR3 DNA: TGTGCCAGCAGTCTCCGATGGGGGTCACCCTACAATGAGCAGTTCTTC. Its translation is CASSLRWGSPYNEQFF. The genes are TRBV27 and TRBJ2-1; D could derive from TRBD1 or TRBD2 (5 bases each). Looked up from germline, CDR1 is MNHEY and CDR2 is SMNVEV (reference sequence). The CDR3 has 16 amino acids. Trimming took off 5 bases at V and 2 bases at J, with 16 bases between the two ends.

This clonotype was seen many times. V and J are TRBV3-1 and TRBJ2-1, with D possibly being TRBD2 (6 bases). The germline V gene encodes CDR1 LGHDT and CDR2 YNNKEL (reference sequence). The CDR3 consists of 15 residues. V was clipped by 4 bases and J by 3 bases, with 13 bases between them. The CDR3 loop is CASSPQWGVYNEQFF. The CDR3 region has the DNA TGTGCCAGCAGCCCGCAGTGGGGGGTCTACAATGAGCAGTTCTTC.

The genes are TRBV20-1 and TRBJ2-3; D ambiguous. Deletions cut 6 bases from V and 7 bases from J, with 11 bases between. The CDR3 consists of 11 residues. CDR1 is DFQATT and CDR2 is SNEGSKA in the germline V gene (reference sequence). CDR3 loop: CSASLSNTQYF. CDR3 DNA sequence: TGCAGTGCCTCCTTATCAAATACGCAGTATTTT.

Details on this clonotype: A read error may be the cause here, since a much bigger clone is one base away. Here the CDR3 reads CASSGLAADDTQYF. CDR3 nucleotides: TGTGCCAGCAGCGGACTAGCCGCGGATGATACGCAGTATTTT. The rearrangement uses TRBV6-5 and TRBJ2-3; 8 nucleotides agree with TRBD2. The V gene end was trimmed by 6 bases and the J gene end by 6 bases; junction bases not matched to a gene: 8. CDR1 and CDR2 from the germline V gene are MNHEY and SVGAGI. The CDR3 is 14 residues long.

The V call is TRBV4-3, the J call TRBJ2-5; D not resolved. The germline V and J ends were trimmed by 1 base and 11 bases, with 14 bases remaining between them. This CDR3 region has 13 residues. Germline V CDR1 and CDR2: LGHNA, YSLEER. The CDR3 region is CASSQGPDNEQYF. The CDR3 region has the DNA TGCGCCAGCAGCCAAGGGCCAGACAATGAGCAGTACTTC.

This sequence joins TRBV12-3 or TRBV12-4 and TRBJ2-3, with 8 bases that match TRBD1. The CDR3 is 15 amino acids. V was pared by 7 bases and J by 5 bases, with 11 bases of the junction left unmatched. DNA for the CDR3: TGTGCCAGCACTCACTTCGGACAGGGTGGAGATACGCAGTATTTT. Its translation: CASTHFGQGGDTQYF.

As DNA, the CDR3 is TGCGCCAGCAGCGTTAGGGAAGACGAAAAACTGTTTTTT. As protein: CASSVREDEKLFF. The chain employs TRBV5-1 and TRBJ1-4; no firm D call. Trimming stripped 4 bases from V and 8 bases from J, with 12 bases between. The CDR3 covers 13 residues. Germline CDR1 SGHRS, CDR2 YFSETQ.

This clonotype was seen a single time. The genes are TRBV27 and TRBJ2-7, with D unresolved. Germline V CDR1 and CDR2: MNHEY, SMNVEV (reference sequence). The CDR3 runs to 16 residues. Between the trimmed V and J ends, which lost 0 bases and 0 bases, there was a span of 12 bases. The CDR3 loop is CASSLSPYLGSYEQYF. Written as DNA, the CDR3 is TGTGCCAGCAGTTTATCGCCGTACCTGGGCTCCTACGAGCAGTACTTC.

The J gene is TRBJ1-1, the V gene TRBV14; D ambiguous. V was shortened by 0 bases and J by 11 bases, with 10 bases between the two germline ends. The germline gives CDR1 SGHDN, CDR2 FVKESK. This CDR3 contains 12 residues. The CDR3 protein is CASSQDPWKAFF. The CDR3 DNA is TGTGCCAGCAGCCAAGACCCATGGAAGGCTTTCTTT.

The chain links TRBV29-1 to TRBJ2-7, with 7 positions matching TRBD2. Germline lookup yields CDR1 SQVTM and CDR2 ANQGSEA. J gave up 7 bases and V 6 bases, and 9 bases lay outside the gene matches. This CDR3 comprises 12 residues. For the CDR3, the DNA is TGCAGCGTACGGGGGGAGATGAGGGAGCAGTACTTC. It is translated as CSVRGEMREQYF.

This clonotype was counted at least ten times. This chain links TRBV28 with TRBJ1-2; D is uncertain. The CDR3 has 11 residues. Germline values: CDR1 MDHEN, CDR2 SYDVKM. Trimming cost V 5 bases and J 4 bases, with 5 bases left between them. The CDR3 DNA follows: TGTGCCAGCAGTGGACCCTATGGCTACACCTTC. Its translation: CASSGPYGYTF.

The chain carries TRBV7-8 and TRBJ2-2; 11 nucleotides line up with TRBD2. The CDR3 is made up of 19 amino acids. V was pared by 1 base and J by 4 bases, with 11 bases of the junction left unmatched. Germline CDR1 is SGHVS and CDR2 is FQNEAQ. CDR3 protein: CASSLGIGSGGAGTGELFF. The CDR3 nucleotides are TGTGCCAGCAGCTTAGGGATTGGTAGCGGGGGGGCCGGCACCGGGGAGCTGTTTTTT.

As for this clonotype: This sequence may be a read error, since a much larger clone differs from it by one base. The chain recombines TRBV20-1 with TRBJ2-7; the D is unclear. CDR1 DFQATT and CDR2 SNEGSKA come from the germline V gene (reference sequence). V dropped 7 bases and J dropped 4 bases, with 20 bases sitting between them. The CDR3 is 14 amino acids. The CDR3 sequence: CSVSINELNYEQYF. The CDR3 region has the DNA TGCAGTGTTAGTATTAACGAACTAAATTACGAGCAGTACTTC.

This clonotype appeared once. This sequence joins TRBV6-5 and TRBJ2-7; D is possibly TRBD1 (5 bases). Deletions cut 7 bases from V and 1 base from J, with 14 bases between. The CDR3 length is 14 residues. The germline V gene has CDR1 MNHEY and CDR2 SVGAGI. The CDR3 sequence is CASIKGDSSYEQYF. Written as DNA, the CDR3 is TGTGCCAGCATCAAGGGCGACAGTTCCTACGAGCAGTACTTC.

This clonotype was found many times. The chain employs TRBV18 and TRBJ2-6, with TRBD1 matching over 8 bases. Germline V gene lookup returns CDR1 KGHSH and CDR2 LQKENI. V lost 5 bases to trimming and J lost 0 bases; unmatched junction nucleotides: 6. CDR3 length equals 17 residues. The CDR3 is CASSSTGASSGANVLTF. CDR3 nucleotides: TGTGCCAGCTCATCGACAGGGGCAAGCTCTGGGGCCAACGTCCTGACTTTC.

The chain has TRBV30 and TRBJ2-1, with TRBD2 as a possible D gene (6 bases). The CDR3 is 13 residues long. CDR1 is GTSNPN, CDR2 SVGIG, per germline (reference sequence). V was shortened by 5 bases and J by 9 bases, with 17 bases between the two germline ends. CDR3: CAWAGLRFGEQFF. The CDR3, as DNA: TGTGCCTGGGCGGGGCTAAGGTTCGGTGAGCAGTTCTTC.

This clonotype was picked up many times. This sequence joins TRBV7-6 and TRBJ2-1, with D possibly being TRBD2 (6 bases). CDR1 is SGHVS and CDR2 is FNYEAQ in the germline V gene. The germline V and J ends were trimmed by 0 bases and 6 bases, with 6 bases remaining between them. The CDR3 spans 13 residues. The CDR3 protein is CASSLAGLNEQFF. CDR3 bases: TGTGCCAGCAGCTTAGCGGGACTCAATGAGCAGTTCTTC.

This clonotype was seen many times. The rearrangement uses TRBV5-1 and TRBJ2-1; no clear D gene. Trimming left V 0 bases short and J 0 bases short, with 10 bases between. The length of the CDR3 is 16 residues. The germline CDR1 and CDR2 sequences are SGHRS and YFSETQ. CDR3 loop: CASSLASASSYNEQFF. CDR3 in DNA: TGCGCCAGCAGCTTGGCCTCTGCTAGCTCCTACAATGAGCAGTTCTTC.

The chain is built from TRBV20-1 and TRBJ1-5; possible D gene TRBD1, 5 bases. Germline values: CDR1 DFQATT, CDR2 SNEGSKA (reference sequence). V lost 7 bases to trimming and J lost 4 bases, with 20 bases between them. The length of the CDR3 is 15 residues. Here the CDR3 reads CSVLPGTGGNQPQHF. CDR3 DNA: TGCAGTGTATTACCGGGGACTGGTGGGAATCAGCCCCAGCATTTT.

This sequence joins TRBV27 and TRBJ2-1; 9 bases line up with TRBD2. There are 16 residues in the CDR3. With 5 bases clipped from V and 9 bases from J, the junction kept 14 bases outside the gene matches. The germline gives CDR1 MNHEY, CDR2 SMNVEV (reference sequence). The CDR3 coding sequence is TGTGCCAGCAGTCTCCATAGCGGGAGCTTTCTAAGTGAGCAGTTCTTC. It specifies CASSLHSGSFLSEQFF.

The chain links TRBV7-3 to TRBJ2-7; TRBD1 matches 7 bases. The CDR3 has 15 residues. V shed 4 bases and J 0 bases; nucleotides not matched to a gene: 6. CDR1 and CDR2 from the germline V gene are SGHTA and FQGTGA. The CDR3 DNA sequence: TGTGCCAGCAGCTATTGGACAGGTGGCTCCTACGAGCAGTACTTC. Its translation is CASSYWTGGSYEQYF. The full variable domain, its missing parts supplied by reference TRBV7-3 and TRBJ2-7, is GAGVSQTPSNKVTEKGKYVELRCDPISGHTALYWYRQSLGQGPEFLIYFQGTGAADDSGLPNDRFFAVRPEGSVSTLKIQRTERGDSAVYLCASSYWTGGSYEQYFGPGTRLTVT.

V is TRBV27 and J is TRBJ1-1; 9 positions agree with TRBD1. Trimming removed 8 bases from V and 13 bases from J; junction bases left unmatched: 17. The CDR3 has 14 amino acids. Per the germline V gene, CDR1 is MNHEY and CDR2 is SMNVEV (reference sequence). DNA of the CDR3: TGTGCCAGCGGGCTTCCGGGGACAGGGCGCCCGAGTTTCTTT. Translated, it gives CASGLPGTGRPSFF.

Of note for this clonotype: A much larger clone lies a single base off, so this may be a read error. This chain links TRBV5-5 with TRBJ2-5; 8 bases line up with TRBD2. Trimming removed 3 bases from V and 4 bases from J; junction bases left unmatched: 8. In germline, CDR1 is SGHKS, CDR2 YYEKEE (reference sequence). CDR3 length equals 15 residues. The chain's CDR3 is CASSYVGGALETQYF. The DNA of the CDR3 is TGTGCCAGCAGCTACGTCGGGGGGGCCTTAGAGACCCAGTACTTC. The full variable domain, with the rest looked up from reference TRBV5-5 and TRBJ2-5, is DAGVTQSPTHLIKTRGQQVTLRCSPISGHKSVSWYQQVLGQGPQFIFQYYEKEERGRGNFPDRFSARQFPNYSSELNVNALLLGDSALYLCASSYVGGALETQYFGPGTRLLVL.

The V gene is TRBV3-1, the J gene TRBJ2-4; D ambiguous. The J call is uncertain, as TRBJ2-7 better fits the DNA end. The CDR3 sequence is 16 residues long. CDR1 is LGHDT and CDR2 is YNNKEL in the germline V gene (reference sequence). The CDR3 sequence: CASSLGQAGFNYEQYF. In nucleotides, the CDR3 is TGTGCCAGCAGCCTCGGCCAGGCCGGTTTTAACTACGAGCAGTACTTC.

The gene calls are TRBV6-6 and TRBJ1-5; tentative D call: TRBD1 (6 bases). V lost 2 bases to trimming and J lost 9 bases, with 17 bases between them. Germline-derived CDR1 and CDR2 are MNHNY and SVGAGI (reference sequence). The CDR3 runs to 15 residues. CDR3 loop: CASSYPDSRGRPQHF. CDR3 DNA sequence: TGTGCCAGCAGTTACCCGGACAGCCGCGGGCGGCCCCAGCATTTT.

The chain employs TRBV12-3 or TRBV12-4 and TRBJ2-3; a possible D gene is TRBD1 (6 bases). The V end lost 5 bases, the J end lost 4 bases, and 34 bases lay between the germline ends. The CDR3 runs 21 residues. The CDR3 reads CASSLKGRQGPWPQGPDTQYF. The CDR3 coding sequence is TGTGCCAGCAGTCTGAAAGGAAGGCAGGGGCCATGGCCCCAAGGCCCAGATACGCAGTATTTT.

The chain recombines TRBV9 with TRBJ1-1, with 8 nucleotides matching TRBD1. V lost 4 bases, J lost 7 bases, and 15 bases stayed unmatched. The CDR3 sequence is 16 residues long. The germline V gene has CDR1 SGDLS and CDR2 YYNGEE. The CDR3 spells CASSPQTGATQFEAFF. The DNA of the CDR3 is TGTGCCAGCAGCCCTCAGACAGGGGCCACCCAGTTTGAAGCTTTCTTT.

This clonotype appeared a few times. The rearrangement uses TRBV12-3 or TRBV12-4 and TRBJ1-1; D remains ambiguous. The CDR3 loop spans 14 amino acids. With 6 bases removed from V and 0 bases from J, the gap between germline ends came to 11 bases. The CDR3 nucleotides are TGTGCCAGCAGGAGGGAAAACATGAACACTGAAGCTTTCTTT. It specifies CASRRENMNTEAFF.